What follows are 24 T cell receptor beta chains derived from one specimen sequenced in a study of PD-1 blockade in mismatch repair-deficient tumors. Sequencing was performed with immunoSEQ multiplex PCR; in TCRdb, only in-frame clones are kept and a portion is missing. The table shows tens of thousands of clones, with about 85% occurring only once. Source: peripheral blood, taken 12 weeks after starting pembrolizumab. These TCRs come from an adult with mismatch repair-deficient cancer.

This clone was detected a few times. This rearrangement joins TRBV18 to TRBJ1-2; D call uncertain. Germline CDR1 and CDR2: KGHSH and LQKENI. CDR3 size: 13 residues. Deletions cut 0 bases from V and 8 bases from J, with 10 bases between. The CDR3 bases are TGTGCCAGCTCACCACCGGAAAGGGTGGGCTACACCTTC. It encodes CASSPPERVGYTF. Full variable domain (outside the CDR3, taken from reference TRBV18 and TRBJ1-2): NAGVMQNPRHLVRRRGQEARLRCSPMKGHSHVYWYRQLPEEGLKFMVYLQKENIIDESGMPKERFSAEFPKEGPSILRIQQVVRGDSAAYFCASSPPERVGYTFGSGTRLTVV.

CDR3 nucleotide sequence: TGTGCCAGCTCATCACTCCAGAGCGGGACTTCGGGTGAGCAGTTCTTC. Protein: CASSSLQSGTSGEQFF. The chain has TRBV18 and TRBJ2-1; 7 positions agree with TRBD2. V lost 5 bases and J lost 9; bases outside the gene matches: 16. This CDR3 is built from 16 residues. Germline V lookup: CDR1 KGHSH, CDR2 LQKENI.

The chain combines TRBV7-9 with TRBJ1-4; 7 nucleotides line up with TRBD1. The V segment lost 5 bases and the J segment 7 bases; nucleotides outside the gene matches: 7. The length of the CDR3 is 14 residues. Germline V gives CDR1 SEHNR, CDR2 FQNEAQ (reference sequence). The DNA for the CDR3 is TGTGCCAGCAGCATATTGCAGGGGGTTGAAAAACTGTTTTTT. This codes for CASSILQGVEKLFF.

The CDR3 sequence: CASSTAGTGGNEQFF. CDR3 coding DNA: TGTGCCAGTAGTACGGCCGGGACAGGGGGCAATGAGCAGTTCTTC. V gene TRBV19 combines with J gene TRBJ2-1, with 11 bases fitting TRBD1. Looked up from germline, CDR1 is LNHDA and CDR2 is SQIVND (reference sequence). J was trimmed by 6 bases and V by 4 bases; bases with no gene match: 5. The CDR3 runs 15 residues.

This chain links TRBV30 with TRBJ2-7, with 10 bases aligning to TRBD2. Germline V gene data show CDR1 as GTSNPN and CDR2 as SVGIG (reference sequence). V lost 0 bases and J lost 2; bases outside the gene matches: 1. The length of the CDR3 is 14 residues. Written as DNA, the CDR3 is TGTGCCTGGAGTGTACTAGCGGGAACCTACGAGCAGTACTTC. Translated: CAWSVLAGTYEQYF.

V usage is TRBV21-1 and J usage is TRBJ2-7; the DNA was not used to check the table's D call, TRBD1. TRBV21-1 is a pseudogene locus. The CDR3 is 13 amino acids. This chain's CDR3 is CASSNDTSYEQYF. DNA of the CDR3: TGTGCCAGCAGCAACGACACTTCCTACGAGCAGTACTTC.

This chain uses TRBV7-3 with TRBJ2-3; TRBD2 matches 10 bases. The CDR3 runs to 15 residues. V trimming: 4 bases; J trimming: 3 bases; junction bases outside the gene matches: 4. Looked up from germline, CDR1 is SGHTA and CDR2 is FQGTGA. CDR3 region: CASSSSGGGTDTQYF. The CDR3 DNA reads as TGTGCCAGCAGCTCTAGCGGGGGCGGAACAGATACGCAGTATTTT.

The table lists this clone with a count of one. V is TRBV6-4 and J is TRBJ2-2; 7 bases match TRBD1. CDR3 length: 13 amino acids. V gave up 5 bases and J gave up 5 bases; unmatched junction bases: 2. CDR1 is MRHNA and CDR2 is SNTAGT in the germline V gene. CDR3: CASSYRGTGELFF. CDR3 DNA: TGTGCCAGCAGTTACAGGGGAACCGGGGAGCTGTTTTTT.

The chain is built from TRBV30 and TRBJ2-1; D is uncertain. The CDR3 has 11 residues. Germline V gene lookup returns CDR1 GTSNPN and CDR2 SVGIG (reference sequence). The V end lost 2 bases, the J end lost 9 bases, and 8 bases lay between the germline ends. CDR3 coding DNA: TGTGCCTGGAGTTACACTTCTGAGCAGTTCTTC. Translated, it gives CAWSYTSEQFF. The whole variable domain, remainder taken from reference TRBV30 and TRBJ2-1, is SQTIHQWPATLVQPVGSPLSLECTVEGTSNPNLYWYRQAAGRGLQLLFYSVGIGQISSEVPQNLSASRPQDRQFILSSKKLLLSDSGFYLCAWSYTSEQFFGPGTRLTVL.

The CDR3 reads CASSLAPQNTQYF. In nucleotides, the CDR3 is TGTGCCAGCAGCTTAGCGCCTCAAAATACGCAGTATTTT. This chain uses TRBV7-2 with TRBJ2-3; D call uncertain. Germline V gene sequence: CDR1 SGHTA, CDR2 FQGNSA. The CDR3 totals 13 residues. The V gene lost 0 bases and the J gene lost 7 bases, with 8 bases spanning the gap.

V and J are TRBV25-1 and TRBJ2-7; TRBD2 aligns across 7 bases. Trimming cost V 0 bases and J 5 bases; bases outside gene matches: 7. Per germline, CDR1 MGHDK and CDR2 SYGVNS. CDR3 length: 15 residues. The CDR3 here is CASSEYRGRPHEQYF. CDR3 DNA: TGTGCCAGCAGTGAATATCGCGGGAGACCCCACGAGCAGTACTTC.

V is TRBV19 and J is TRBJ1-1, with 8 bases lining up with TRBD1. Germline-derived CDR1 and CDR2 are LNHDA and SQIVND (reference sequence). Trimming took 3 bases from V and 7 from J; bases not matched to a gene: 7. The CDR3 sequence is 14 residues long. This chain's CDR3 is CASSIRTGRDEAFF. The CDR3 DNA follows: TGTGCCAGTAGTATTAGGACAGGGAGGGATGAAGCTTTCTTT. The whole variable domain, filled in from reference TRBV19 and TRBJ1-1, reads DGGITQSPKYLFRKEGQNVTLSCEQNLNHDAMYWYRQDPGQGLRLIYYSQIVNDFQKGDIAEGYSVSREKKESFPLTVTSAQKNPTAFYLCASSIRTGRDEAFFGQGTRLTVV.

In DNA form, the CDR3 reads TGCAGCGTTCGCTGGGGCTACGAGCAGTACTTC. This encodes CSVRWGYEQYF. The chain uses TRBV29-1 and TRBJ2-7; D unclear. Germline CDR1 and CDR2: SQVTM and ANQGSEA. V lost 5 bases and J lost 3, with 8 bases in between. The CDR3 contains 11 residues.

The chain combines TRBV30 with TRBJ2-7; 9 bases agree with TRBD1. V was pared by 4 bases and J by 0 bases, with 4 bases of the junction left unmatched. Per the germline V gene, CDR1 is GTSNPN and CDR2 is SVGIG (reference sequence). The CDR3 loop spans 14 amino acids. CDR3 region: CAWMDRGGSYEQYF. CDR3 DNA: TGTGCCTGGATGGACAGGGGAGGCTCCTACGAGCAGTACTTC. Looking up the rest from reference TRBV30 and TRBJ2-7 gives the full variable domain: SQTIHQWPATLVQPVGSPLSLECTVEGTSNPNLYWYRQAAGRGLQLLFYSVGIGQISSEVPQNLSASRPQDRQFILSSKKLLLSDSGFYLCAWMDRGGSYEQYFGPGTRLTVT.

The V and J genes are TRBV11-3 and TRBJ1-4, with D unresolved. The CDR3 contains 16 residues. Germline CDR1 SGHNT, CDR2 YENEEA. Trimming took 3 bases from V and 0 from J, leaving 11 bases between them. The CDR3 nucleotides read TGTGCCAGCAGCTTGCAACAGTCTGCAACTAATGAAAAACTGTTTTTT. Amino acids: CASSLQQSATNEKLFF.

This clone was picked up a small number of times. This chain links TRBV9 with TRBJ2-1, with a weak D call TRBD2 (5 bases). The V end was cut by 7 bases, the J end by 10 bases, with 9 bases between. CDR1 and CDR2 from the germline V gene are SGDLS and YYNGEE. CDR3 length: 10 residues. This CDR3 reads CASFGVEQFF. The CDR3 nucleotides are TGTGCCAGCTTCGGGGTAGAGCAGTTCTTC.

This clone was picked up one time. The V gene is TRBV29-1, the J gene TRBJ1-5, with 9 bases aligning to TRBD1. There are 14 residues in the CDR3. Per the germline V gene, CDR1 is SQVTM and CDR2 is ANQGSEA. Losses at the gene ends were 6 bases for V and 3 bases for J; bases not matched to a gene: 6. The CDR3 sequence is CSVATGGLNQPQHF. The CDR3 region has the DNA TGCAGCGTCGCAACAGGGGGCCTCAATCAGCCCCAGCATTTT.

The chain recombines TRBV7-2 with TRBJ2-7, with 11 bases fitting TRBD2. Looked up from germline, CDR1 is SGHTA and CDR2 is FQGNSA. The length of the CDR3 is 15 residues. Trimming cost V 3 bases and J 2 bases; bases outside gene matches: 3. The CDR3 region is CASSFLAGGTYEQYF. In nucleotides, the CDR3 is TGTGCCAGCAGCTTCCTAGCGGGGGGTACCTACGAGCAGTACTTC.

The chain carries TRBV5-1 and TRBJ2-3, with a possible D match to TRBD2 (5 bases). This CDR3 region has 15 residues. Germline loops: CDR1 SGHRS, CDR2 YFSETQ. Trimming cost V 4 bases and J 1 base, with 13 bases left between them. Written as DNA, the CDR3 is TGCGCCAGCAGCCGCATCGGGGAAGGCACAGATACGCAGTATTTT. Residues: CASSRIGEGTDTQYF. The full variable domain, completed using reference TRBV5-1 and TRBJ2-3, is KAGVTQTPRYLIKTRGQQVTLSCSPISGHRSVSWYQQTPGQGLQFLFEYFSETQRNKGNFPGRFSGRQFSNSRSEMNVSTLELGDSALYLCASSRIGEGTDTQYFGPGTRLTVL.

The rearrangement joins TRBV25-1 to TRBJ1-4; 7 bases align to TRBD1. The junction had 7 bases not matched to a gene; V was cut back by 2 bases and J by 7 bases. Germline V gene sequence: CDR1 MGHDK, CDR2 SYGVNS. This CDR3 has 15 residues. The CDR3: CASSEARGEGEKLFF. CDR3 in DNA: TGTGCCAGCAGTGAAGCCAGGGGGGAGGGTGAAAAACTGTTTTTT. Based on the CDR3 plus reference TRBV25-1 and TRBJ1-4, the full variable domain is EADIYQTPRYLVIGTGKKITLECSQTMGHDKMYWYQQDPGMELHLIHYSYGVNSTEKGDLSSESTVSRIRTEHFPLTLESARPSHTSQYLCASSEARGEGEKLFFGSGTQLSVL.

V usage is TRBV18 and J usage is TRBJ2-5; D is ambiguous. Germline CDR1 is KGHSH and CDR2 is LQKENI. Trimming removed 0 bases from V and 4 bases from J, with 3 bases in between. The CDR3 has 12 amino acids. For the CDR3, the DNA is TGTGCCAGCTCACCACCGGGAGAGACCCAGTACTTC. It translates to CASSPPGETQYF.

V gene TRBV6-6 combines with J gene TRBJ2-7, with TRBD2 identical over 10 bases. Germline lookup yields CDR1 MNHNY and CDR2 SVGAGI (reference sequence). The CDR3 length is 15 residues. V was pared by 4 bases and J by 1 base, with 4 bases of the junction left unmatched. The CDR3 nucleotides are TGTGCCAGCAGTTTAGCGACTAGCGGGTCCTACGAGCAGTACTTC. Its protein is CASSLATSGSYEQYF.

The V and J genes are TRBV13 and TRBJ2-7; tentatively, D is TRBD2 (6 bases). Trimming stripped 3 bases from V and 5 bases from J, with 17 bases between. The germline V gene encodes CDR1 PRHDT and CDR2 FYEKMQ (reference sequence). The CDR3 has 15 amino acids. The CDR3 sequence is CASSFFLLADDEQYF. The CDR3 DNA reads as TGTGCCAGCAGCTTTTTTTTACTAGCAGATGACGAGCAGTACTTC.

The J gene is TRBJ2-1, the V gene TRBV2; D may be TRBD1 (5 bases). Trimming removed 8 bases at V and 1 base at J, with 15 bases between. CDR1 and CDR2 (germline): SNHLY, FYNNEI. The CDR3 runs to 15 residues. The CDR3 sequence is CASLSARASYNEQFF. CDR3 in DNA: TGTGCCAGCTTGTCGGCCAGGGCATCCTACAATGAGCAGTTCTTC.